The 16 T cell receptor beta chains below come from one sample, sequenced in a study of blood T cells in healthy people across ages (dated by TCRdb to between 2015 and 2017). Receptors were amplified or captured by 5' RACE. The instrument given in TCRdb is Illumina HiSeq 2500. A second roughly 7 to 11 cycle PCR used a sample-barcoded 5' primer and a J-beta primer mix. TCRdb reran the public reads through fastp at Q25 and MiXCR, keeping productive beta chains. Entries are consolidated by CDR3 protein sequence, retaining the most common genes and DNA. For this sample there are about 1.5 million distinct CDR3 sequences; less than 45% appear just once. The top ten constitute around 4% of the sample. The sample taken for sequencing was blood. The receptors stem from a woman aged 18-29 years in good health.

The chain uses TRBV6-1 and TRBJ1-1; 7 bases line up with TRBD1. The V segment lost 5 bases and the J segment 3 bases; nucleotides outside the gene matches: 15. Germline V lookup: CDR1 MNHNS, CDR2 SASEGT. This CDR3 region has 17 residues. The chain's CDR3 is CASSRRTGSPRDTEAFF. The CDR3 coding sequence is TGTGCCAGCAGTCGGAGGACAGGATCGCCAAGGGACACTGAAGCTTTCTTT.

Regarding this clonotype: At one end the junction does not follow the germline gene, possibly because of a read error. The V call is TRBV3-1, the J call TRBJ2-1; 8 bases line up with TRBD2. This CDR3 is 13 amino acids long. Germline loops: CDR1 LGHDT, CDR2 YNNKEL (reference sequence). DNA for the CDR3: TGTGCCATCAGCAGACTAGCGCCCAATGAGCAGTTCTTC. Its protein product is CAISRLAPNEQFF.

This chain uses TRBV18 with TRBJ2-5; tentatively, D is TRBD1 or TRBD2 (5 bases each). Germline-derived CDR1 and CDR2 are KGHSH and LQKENI. Between the trimmed V and J ends, which lost 3 bases and 1 base, there was a span of 12 bases. The CDR3 sequence is 15 residues long. CDR3 sequence: CASSPRGTAQETQYF. Written as DNA, the CDR3 is TGTGCCAGCTCACCGAGAGGGACGGCCCAAGAGACCCAGTACTTC.

This rearrangement joins TRBV6-5 to TRBJ1-2, with D possibly matching TRBD1 (5 bases). The CDR3 has 16 amino acids. The V gene's germline CDR1 is MNHEY and CDR2 SVGAGI. Trimming took off 5 bases at V and 6 bases at J, with 22 bases between the two ends. The CDR3 reads CASSPLLSGRVNGYTF. CDR3 DNA sequence: TGTGCCAGCAGTCCACTGTTATCGGGGCGGGTAAATGGCTACACCTTC.

This clonotype has more than one count but fewer than ten. V and J are TRBV27 and TRBJ2-4; D unresolved. There are 14 residues in the CDR3. V lost 3 bases and J lost 6, with 12 bases in between. CDR1 is MNHEY, CDR2 SMNVEV, per germline (reference sequence). The CDR3 loop is CASSFFDSLNIQYF. CDR3 in DNA: TGTGCCAGCAGTTTTTTTGACTCCCTAAACATTCAGTACTTC.

The rearrangement joins TRBV15 to TRBJ2-3; no definite D call. CDR3 length equals 17 residues. The germline V and J ends were trimmed by 3 bases and 0 bases, with 16 bases remaining between them. CDR1 LNHNV and CDR2 YYDKDF come from the germline V gene (reference sequence). The CDR3: CATSSQKGAFSTDTQYF. The CDR3, as DNA: TGTGCCACCAGCAGCCAAAAGGGTGCTTTTAGCACAGATACGCAGTATTTT. The whole variable domain, remainder taken from reference TRBV15 and TRBJ2-3, is DAMVIQNPRYQVTQFGKPVTLSCSQTLNHNVMYWYQQKSSQAPKLLFHYYDKDFNNEADTPDNFQSRRPNTSFCFLDIRSPGLGDTAMYLCATSSQKGAFSTDTQYFGPGTRLTVL.

The chain recombines TRBV20-1 with TRBJ1-2; 9 bases are shared with TRBD1. Germline loops: CDR1 DFQATT, CDR2 SNEGSKA (reference sequence). V lost 3 bases to trimming and J lost 8 bases; unmatched junction nucleotides: 10. There are 14 residues in the CDR3. CDR3 bases: TGCAGTGCTAGCGGTCCCGGGACAGGGTGGGGCTACACCTTC. Translation: CSASGPGTGWGYTF.

This clonotype was detected a few times. This chain joins TRBV4-3 and TRBJ1-1; 9 bases agree with TRBD1. After removal of 1 base from V and 1 base from J, the junction contained 1 base not matched to a gene. Germline V lookup: CDR1 LGHNA, CDR2 YSLEER. The CDR3 covers 15 residues. As DNA, the CDR3 is TGCGCCAGCAGCCAAGGGGACAGGGAGAACACTGAAGCTTTCTTT. Amino acid sequence: CASSQGDRENTEAFF.

V gene TRBV12-3 or TRBV12-4 combines with J gene TRBJ2-7; D call uncertain. The J call is uncertain, as TRBJ2-4 better fits the DNA end. The CDR3 is 12 residues long. The CDR3 region is CASSLAVNIQYF. The CDR3 nucleotides read TGTGCCAGCAGTTTAGCCGTAAACATTCAGTACTTC.

The gene calls are TRBV12-3 or TRBV12-4 and TRBJ2-1, with 13 positions matching TRBD2. V was clipped by 6 bases and J by 0 bases; unmatched bases: 14. The CDR3 length is 20 residues. CDR3 amino acids: CASSHRGLAGRLGSYNEQFF. CDR3 bases: TGTGCCAGCAGCCACAGGGGACTAGCGGGACGCCTCGGCTCCTACAATGAGCAGTTCTTC.

This clonotype was counted a few times. The chain is built from TRBV3-1 and TRBJ2-5; unclear D gene. V lost 4 bases, J lost 4 bases, and 7 bases lay in between. Germline CDR1 LGHDT, CDR2 YNNKEL (reference sequence). This CDR3 comprises 12 residues. As DNA, the CDR3 is TGTGCCAGCAGCCCCGTCCGAGAGACCCAGTACTTC. The encoded protein is CASSPVRETQYF.

A word on this clonotype: At one end the junction does not follow the germline gene, possibly because of a read error. The chain employs TRBV13 and TRBJ2-5; D is undetermined. The end of the DNA aligns better with TRBJ2-7, so the J call may be wrong. The length of the CDR3 is 15 residues. From germline, CDR1 is PRHDT and CDR2 FYEKMQ (reference sequence). CDR3 DNA: TGTGCCGGCAGCTTATCCGGAGAGTTAGCCTACGAGCAGTACTTC. Translated, it gives CAGSLSGELAYEQYF.

V is TRBV27 and J is TRBJ1-2; D is ambiguous. The V and J ends lost 6 bases and 8 bases respectively, with 10 bases between them. The germline V gene has CDR1 MNHEY and CDR2 SMNVEV (reference sequence). The CDR3 length is 11 residues. The CDR3 protein is CASRGRQGYTF. CDR3 coding DNA: TGTGCCAGCAGGGGAAGGCAGGGCTACACCTTC.

The chain links TRBV27 to TRBJ2-7, with 9 bases aligning to TRBD2. The CDR3 extends over 17 amino acids. Germline-derived CDR1 and CDR2 are MNHEY and SMNVEV (reference sequence). V lost 6 bases and J lost 2; bases outside the gene matches: 14. As DNA, the CDR3 is TGTGCCAGCAGGGAGGGGGCTCTAGCGGGACTAACCTACGAGCAGTACTTC. Translating gives CASREGALAGLTYEQYF.

This clonotype was seen more than once but under ten times. The chain employs TRBV27 and TRBJ2-5, with TRBD1 matching over 7 bases. The closer fit of TRBJ2-7 to the DNA end suggests the J call may be wrong. Germline loops: CDR1 MNHEY, CDR2 SMNVEV (reference sequence). The CDR3 runs 14 residues. The CDR3 loop is CASSDTTGWYEQYF. CDR3 nucleotide sequence: TGTGCCAGCAGCGACACGACAGGGTGGTACGAGCAGTACTTC.

The V and J genes are TRBV11-2 and TRBJ2-1, with D perhaps given as TRBD1 or TRBD2 (5 bases each). The CDR3 runs 13 residues. Trimming left V 1 base short and J 8 bases short, with 9 bases between. The germline gives CDR1 SGHAT, CDR2 FQNNGV. The CDR3 reads CASSLAGLYEQFF. In nucleotides, the CDR3 is TGTGCCAGCAGCTTAGCGGGGCTCTATGAGCAGTTCTTC.